This T cell receptor (beta chain) was identified during a study of beta chain features in type 1 diabetes. Every isolated RNA sample was fully reverse transcribed, so sequencing captured expressed TCRB transcripts. The table came from immunoSEQ multiplex PCR; TCRdb's copy has only in-frame clones and leaves some out. The sample carries about 320,000 clones, 14% recorded once. CDR1 is SGHVS, CDR2 FQNEAQ, per germline. CDR3 length: 14 amino acids. J was trimmed by 9 bases and V by 5 bases; bases with no gene match: 10. This clone was counted between two and nine times. The sequenced sample consisted of central memory CD4+ T cells from blood. The TCR comes from a man aged 25 to 45 in good health. The V gene is TRBV7-8, the J gene TRBJ2-1, with 7 bases lining up with TRBD1. The CDR3: CASSANRGGGEQFF. DNA for the CDR3: TGTGCCAGCAGCGCTAACAGGGGTGGGGGTGAGCAGTTCTTC. The complete variable domain, with remaining parts taken from reference TRBV7-8 and TRBJ2-1, reads GAGVSQSPRYKVAKRGQDVALRCDPISGHVSLFWYQQALGQGPEFLTYFQNEAQLDKSGLPSDRFFAERPEGSVSTLKIQRTQQEDSAVYLCASSANRGGGEQFFGPGTRLTVL.